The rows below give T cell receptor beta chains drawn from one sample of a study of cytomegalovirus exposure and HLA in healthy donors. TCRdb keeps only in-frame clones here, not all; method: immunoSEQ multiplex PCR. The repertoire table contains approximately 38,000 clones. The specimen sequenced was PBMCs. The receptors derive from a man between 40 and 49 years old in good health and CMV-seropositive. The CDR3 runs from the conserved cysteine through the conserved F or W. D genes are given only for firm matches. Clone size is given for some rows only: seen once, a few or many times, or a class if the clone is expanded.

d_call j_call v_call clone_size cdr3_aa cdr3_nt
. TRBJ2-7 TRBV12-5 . CASGPTGLSYEQYF TGTGCTAGTGGTCCGACGGGACTCTCCTACGAGCAGTACTTC
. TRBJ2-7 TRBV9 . CASSVNGDKSYEQYF TGTGCCAGCAGCGTTAACGGGGACAAGTCCTACGAGCAGTACTTC
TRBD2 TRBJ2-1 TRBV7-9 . CASSLPSGRGHNEQFF TGTGCCAGCAGCCTCCCTAGCGGGAGAGGCCACAATGAGCAGTTCTTC
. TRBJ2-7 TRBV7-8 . CASVSGLDTSGEQYF TGTGCCAGCGTCTCGGGTCTTGATACCTCCGGCGAGCAGTACTTC
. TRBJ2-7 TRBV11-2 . CASRRRGAYEQYF TGTGCCAGCAGAAGGAGGGGTGCGTACGAGCAGTACTTC
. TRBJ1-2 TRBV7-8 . CASSPGTPNYGYTF TGTGCCAGCAGCCCCGGGACACCTAACTATGGCTACACCTTC
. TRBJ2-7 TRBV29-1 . CSVEGGESSYEQYF TGCAGCGTTGAGGGCGGGGAGAGCTCCTACGAGCAGTACTTC
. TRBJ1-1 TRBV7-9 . CASSSPGEAFF TGTGCCAGCAGCTCACCGGGTGAAGCTTTCTTT
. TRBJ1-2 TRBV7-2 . CASSSGSLPYGYTF TGTGCCAGCAGCTCCGGGTCTCTCCCTTATGGCTACACCTTC
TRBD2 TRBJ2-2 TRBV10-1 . CASQLAEGTGELFF TGCGCCAGCCAACTAGCGGAGGGGACCGGGGAGCTGTTTTTT
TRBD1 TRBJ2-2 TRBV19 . CASSTGGKTGELFF TGTGCCAGTAGTACAGGGGGAAAAACCGGGGAGCTGTTTTTT
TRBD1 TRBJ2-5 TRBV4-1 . CASSRQTGPQETQYF TGCGCCAGCAGCCGACAGACAGGGCCCCAAGAGACCCAGTACTTC
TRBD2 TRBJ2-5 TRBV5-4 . CASSKFGLAGQETQYF TGTGCCAGCAGTAAATTTGGACTAGCGGGACAGGAGACCCAGTACTTC
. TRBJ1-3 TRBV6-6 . CASRSGTGNTIYF TGTGCCAGCAGATCGGGTACTGGAAACACCATATATTTT
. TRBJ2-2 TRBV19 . CATWEGLATTGELFF TGTGCCACCTGGGAAGGGCTAGCGACGACCGGGGAGCTGTTTTTT
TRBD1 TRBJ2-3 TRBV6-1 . CASPGTALDTQYF TGTGCCTCACCCGGGACAGCCTTAGATACGCAGTATTTT
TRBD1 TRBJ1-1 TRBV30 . CACSTGGPTEAFF TGTGCCTGCTCGACAGGGGGCCCCACTGAAGCTTTCTTT
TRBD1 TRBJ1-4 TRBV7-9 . CASSQRTGEGSTNEKLFF TGTGCCAGCAGCCAACGGACAGGGGAAGGGAGCACTAATGAAAAACTGTTTTTT
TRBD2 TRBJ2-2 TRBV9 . CASSVARTSGTGELFF TGTGCCAGCAGCGTAGCCCGGACTAGCGGTACAGGGGAGCTGTTTTTT
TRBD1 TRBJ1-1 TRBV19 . CASSGQSNTEAFF TGTGCCTCCTCGGGACAGAGTAACACTGAAGCTTTCTTT
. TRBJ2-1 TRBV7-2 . CASSPSGAGPAREFF TGTGCCAGCAGCCCCTCTGGAGCGGGTCCGGCGCGGGAGTTCTTC
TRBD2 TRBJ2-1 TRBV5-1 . CASSRGTSGSSYNEQFF TGCGCCAGCAGCAGAGGGACTAGCGGGAGCTCCTACAATGAGCAGTTCTTC
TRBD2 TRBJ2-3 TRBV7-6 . CASSPSGAGAGDTQYF TGTGCCAGCAGCCCCAGTGGAGCGGGAGCGGGAGATACGCAGTATTTT
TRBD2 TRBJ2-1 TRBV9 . CASTSRGGVPPYHEQFF TGTGCCAGCACAAGTCGGGGGGGGGTCCCCCCTTACCATGAGCAGTTCTTC
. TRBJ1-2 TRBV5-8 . CASSLELFPGRGGYTF TGTGCCAGCAGCTTGGAGTTGTTCCCCGGGCGGGGTGGCTACACCTTC
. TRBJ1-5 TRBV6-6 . CANSYHEQPQHF TGTGCCAACAGTTATCATGAGCAGCCCCAGCATTTT
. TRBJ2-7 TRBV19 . CASSGWTPNDKNEQYF TGTGCCAGTAGTGGTTGGACTCCTAATGACAAAAACGAGCAGTACTTC
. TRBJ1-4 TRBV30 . CARGPRDTGAKLFF TGTGCCCGGGGACCTCGGGACACGGGTGCAAAACTGTTTTTT
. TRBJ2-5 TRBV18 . CASSPPERIQETQYF TGTGCCAGCTCACCACCGGAGCGGATCCAAGAGACCCAGTACTTC
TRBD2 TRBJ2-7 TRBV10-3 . CAISGLAGYPREQYF TGTGCCATCAGTGGACTAGCGGGCTACCCTCGGGAGCAGTACTTC
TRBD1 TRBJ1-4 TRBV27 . CASSSSGTGDEKLFF TGTGCCAGCAGTTCTAGCGGGACAGGAGATGAAAAACTGTTTTTT
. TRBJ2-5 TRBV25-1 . CASSGGAARETQYF TGTGCCAGCAGTGGTGGGGCAGCCCGAGAGACCCAGTACTTC
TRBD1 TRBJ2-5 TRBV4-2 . CASSEKQGAQETQYF TGTGCCAGCAGTGAGAAACAGGGGGCCCAGGAGACCCAGTACTTC
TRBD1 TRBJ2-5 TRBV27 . CASSPWTGTQETQYF TGTGCCAGCAGTCCGTGGACAGGGACTCAAGAGACCCAGTACTTC
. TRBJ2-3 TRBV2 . CASRGTLADTQYF TGTGCCAGCAGGGGGACATTAGCAGATACGCAGTATTTT
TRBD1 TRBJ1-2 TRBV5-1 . CASSPDRTYGYTF TGCGCCAGCAGCCCGGACAGGACCTATGGCTACACCTTC
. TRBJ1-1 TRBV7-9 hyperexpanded CASSFQGPPNTPAFF TGTGCCAGCAGCTTTCAGGGGCCCCCCAACACCCCTGCTTTCTTT
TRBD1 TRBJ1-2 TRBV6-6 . CASSGGQGRGYTF TGTGCCAGCAGTGGGGGACAGGGACGCGGCTACACCTTC
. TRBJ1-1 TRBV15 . CATRPGGVGTEAFF TGTGCCACCCGCCCGGGGGGAGTGGGCACTGAAGCTTTCTTT
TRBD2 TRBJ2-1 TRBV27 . CASSPITSGRAGNEQFF TGTGCCAGCAGTCCGATCACTAGCGGGAGGGCCGGTAATGAGCAGTTCTTC
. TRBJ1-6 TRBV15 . CATSRDSSPLHF TGTGCCACCAGCAGAGATAGTTCACCCCTCCACTTT